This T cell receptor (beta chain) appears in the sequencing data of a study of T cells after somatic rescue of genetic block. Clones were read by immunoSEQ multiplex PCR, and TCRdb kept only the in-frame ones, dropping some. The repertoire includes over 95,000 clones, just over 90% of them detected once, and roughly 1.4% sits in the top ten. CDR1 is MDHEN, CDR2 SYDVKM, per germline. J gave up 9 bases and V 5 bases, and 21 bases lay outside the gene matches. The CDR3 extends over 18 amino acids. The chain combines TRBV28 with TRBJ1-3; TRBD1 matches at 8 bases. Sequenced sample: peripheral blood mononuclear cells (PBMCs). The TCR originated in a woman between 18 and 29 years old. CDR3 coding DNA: TGTGCCAGCAGTCCACTTTGGACAGGGCCTGTATTTCGAAGCACCATATATTTT. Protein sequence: CASSPLWTGPVFRSTIYF. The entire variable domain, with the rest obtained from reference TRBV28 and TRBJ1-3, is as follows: DVKVTQSSRYLVKRTGEKVFLECVQDMDHENMFWYRQDPGLGLRLIYFSYDVKMKEKGDIPEGYSVSREKKERFSLILESASTNQTSMYLCASSPLWTGPVFRSTIYFGEGSWLTVV.